What follows is one TCR beta chain and its context. Trimming left V 3 bases short and J 9 bases short, with 15 bases between. CDR3 length: 14 amino acids. Germline V CDR1 and CDR2: SGHTA, FQGTGA. The source of the sample is a study of human T cells and chemical hapten exposure. Via MiXCR, TCRdb re-called the RACE reads, giving one row per CDR3 protein. The table has around 99,000 distinct CDR3 sequences, roughly 12% seen once; the top ten hold roughly 2.1%. Time point denoted: patch test 1, 2 weeks after DPC sensitization. The treatment here: therapeutic diphenylcyclopropenone sensitization with weekly scalp DPC.

Sequenced here: whole blood, sampled in connection with sensitization to the hapten diphenylcyclopropenone (DPC). The sequence was obtained from a woman aged 40 to 55 with alopecia areata. Some clones in this sample may be carry-over from other donors' samples. The rearrangement joins TRBV7-3 to TRBJ2-1; tentative D call: TRBD2 (5 bases). Written as DNA, the CDR3 is TGTGCCAGCAGCTTTGGGCCGGGGAGCGGTGAGCAGTTCTTC. Amino acid sequence: CASSFGPGSGEQFF.